This T cell receptor beta chain is from a study of CD8+CD57+ T cells in acquired aplastic anemia. Study-wide background: Sorted cells (CD4+ and CD8+) yielded DNA amounts that averaged approximately 3 ug.

Genomic DNA constituted the template upon which TCR beta VDJ and CDR3 profiling was performed. TCRdb reprocessed the reads with MiXCR, giving one entry per CDR3 protein. The sample includes around 180,000 distinct CDR3 sequences, around 50% of them seen just once. This CDR3 spans 13 amino acids. Germline V gene data show CDR1 as LNHDA and CDR2 as SQIVND (reference sequence). Trimming took 7 bases from V and 4 from J, leaving 13 bases between them. Patients selected for sequencing had displayed CD8+CD57+ cell expansion by flow cytometry. The study sampled blood from patients who had received no therapy.

Sequencing was performed on sorted CD4+, CD8+, or CD8+CD57+ T cells (not recorded which) from PBMCs. The gene calls are TRBV19 and TRBJ2-5; D remains ambiguous. The sequence derives from a human donor with aplastic anemia. CDR3 amino acids: CASNPRPGETQYF. The CDR3 bases are TGTGCCAGTAACCCTCGCCCAGGAGAGACCCAGTACTTC.